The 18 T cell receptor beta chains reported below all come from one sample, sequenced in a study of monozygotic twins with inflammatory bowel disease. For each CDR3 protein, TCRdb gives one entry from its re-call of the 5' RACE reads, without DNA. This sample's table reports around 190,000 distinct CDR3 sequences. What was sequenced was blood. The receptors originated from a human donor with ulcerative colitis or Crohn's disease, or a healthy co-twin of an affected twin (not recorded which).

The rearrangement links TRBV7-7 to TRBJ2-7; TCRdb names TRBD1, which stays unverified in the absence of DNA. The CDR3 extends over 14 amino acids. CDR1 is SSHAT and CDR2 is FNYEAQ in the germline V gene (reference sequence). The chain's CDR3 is CASSLTGDRGEQYF.

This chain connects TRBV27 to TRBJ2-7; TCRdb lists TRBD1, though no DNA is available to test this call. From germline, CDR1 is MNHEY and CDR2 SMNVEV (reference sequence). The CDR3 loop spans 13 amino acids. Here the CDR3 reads CASSFGTGTPLSF.

Here the CDR3 reads CASSPGTNTGELFF. The chain carries TRBV6-1 and TRBJ2-2; TCRdb's D call, TRBD1, is unchecked because there is no DNA. Germline V gene lookup returns CDR1 MNHNS and CDR2 SASEGT. The CDR3 consists of 14 residues.

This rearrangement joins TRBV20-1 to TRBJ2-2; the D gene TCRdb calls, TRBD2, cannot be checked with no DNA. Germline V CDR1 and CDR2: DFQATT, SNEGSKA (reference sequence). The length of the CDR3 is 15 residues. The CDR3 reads CSARRERVFAGELFF.

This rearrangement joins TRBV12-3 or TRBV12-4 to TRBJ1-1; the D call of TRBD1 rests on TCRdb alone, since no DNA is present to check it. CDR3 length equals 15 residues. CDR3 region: CASSSSRDRGSEAFF.

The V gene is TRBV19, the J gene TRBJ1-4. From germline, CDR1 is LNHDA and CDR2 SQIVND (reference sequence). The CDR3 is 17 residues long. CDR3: CASSPPEGGSTNEKLFF.

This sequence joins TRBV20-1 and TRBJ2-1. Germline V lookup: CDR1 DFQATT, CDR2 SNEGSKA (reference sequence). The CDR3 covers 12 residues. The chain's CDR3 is CSAKRGYNEQFF.

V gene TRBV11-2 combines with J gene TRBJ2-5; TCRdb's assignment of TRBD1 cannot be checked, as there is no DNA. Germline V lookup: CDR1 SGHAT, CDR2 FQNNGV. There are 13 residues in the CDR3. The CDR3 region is CASSRGTEETQYF.

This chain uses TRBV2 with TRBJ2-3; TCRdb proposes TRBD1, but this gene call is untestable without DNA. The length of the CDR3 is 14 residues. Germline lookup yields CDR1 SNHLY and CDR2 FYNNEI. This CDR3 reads CASSGQGGTDTQYF.

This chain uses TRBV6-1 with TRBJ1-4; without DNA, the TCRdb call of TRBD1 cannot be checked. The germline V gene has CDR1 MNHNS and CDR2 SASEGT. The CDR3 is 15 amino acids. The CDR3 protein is CASSVLGQYNEKLFF.

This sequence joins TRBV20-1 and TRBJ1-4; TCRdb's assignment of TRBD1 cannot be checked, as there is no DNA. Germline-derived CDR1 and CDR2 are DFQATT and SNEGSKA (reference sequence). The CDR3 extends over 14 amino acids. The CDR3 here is CSASWGATNEKLFF.

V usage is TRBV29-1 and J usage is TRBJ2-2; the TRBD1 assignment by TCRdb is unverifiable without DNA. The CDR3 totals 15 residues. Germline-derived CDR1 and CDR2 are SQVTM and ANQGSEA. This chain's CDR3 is CSAKPNGQGTGELFF.

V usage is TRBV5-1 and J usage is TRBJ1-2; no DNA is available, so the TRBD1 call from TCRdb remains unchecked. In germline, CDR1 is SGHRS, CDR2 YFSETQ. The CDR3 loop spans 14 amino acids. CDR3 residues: CASSIQGESYGYTF. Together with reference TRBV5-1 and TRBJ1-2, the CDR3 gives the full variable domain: KAGVTQTPRYLIKTRGQQVTLSCSPISGHRSVSWYQQTPGQGLQFLFEYFSETQRNKGNFPGRFSGRQFSNSRSEMNVSTLELGDSALYLCASSIQGESYGYTFGSGTRLTVV.

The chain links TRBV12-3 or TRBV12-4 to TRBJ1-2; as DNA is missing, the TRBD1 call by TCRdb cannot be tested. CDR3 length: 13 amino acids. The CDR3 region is CASSVDRVNGYTF.

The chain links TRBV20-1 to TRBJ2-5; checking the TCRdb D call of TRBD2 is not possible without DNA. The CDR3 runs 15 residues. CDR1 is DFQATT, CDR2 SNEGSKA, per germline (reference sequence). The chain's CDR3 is CSARDRGGAAETQYF.

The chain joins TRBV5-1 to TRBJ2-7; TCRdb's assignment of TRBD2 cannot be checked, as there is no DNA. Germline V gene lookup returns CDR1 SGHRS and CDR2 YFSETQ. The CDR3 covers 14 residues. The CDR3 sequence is CASSLSGGAREQYF.

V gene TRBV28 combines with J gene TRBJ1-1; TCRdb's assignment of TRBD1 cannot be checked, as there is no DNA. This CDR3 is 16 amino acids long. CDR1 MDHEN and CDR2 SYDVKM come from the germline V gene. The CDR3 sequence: CASSFRDRGRGTEAFF.

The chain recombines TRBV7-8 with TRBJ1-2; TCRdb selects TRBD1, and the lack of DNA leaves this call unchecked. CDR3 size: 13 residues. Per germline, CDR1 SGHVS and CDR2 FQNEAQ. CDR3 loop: CASSSQGSYGYTF.